This T cell receptor (beta chain) is from a study of blood T cells in healthy people across ages. Whole-study results and caveats: Per million T cells, the diversity of TCR beta decreased roughly linearly as age advanced. Naive T cell percentage showed a strong correlation with the diversity of TCR beta.

A second roughly 7 to 11 cycle PCR used barcoded and J-beta primers. TCRdb ran MiXCR on the 5' RACE reads and lists one entry per CDR3 protein. This table holds just under 550,000 distinct CDR3 sequences, around 24% found once. The CDR3 spans 18 residues. Germline CDR1 is MDHEN and CDR2 is SYDVKM. For this clonotype: The antigen is not known. At one boundary the junction diverges from the germline segment, which might be a read error.

These data also formed part of another study, on T cells of mothers and their children. That report adds: Mother-child pairs who were related displayed a slightly higher overlap than unrelated pairs, a difference that was non-significant.

This chain connects TRBV28 to TRBJ2-7; 8 nucleotides agree with TRBD2. The sample comprised blood. The TCR sequence derives from a boy younger than 18 in good health. The CDR3 bases are TGTGCCGGCAGTTTACACGCCCGCATGGAGCGGGGGACCTACGAGCAGTACTTC. It yields the protein CAGSLHARMERGTYEQYF.